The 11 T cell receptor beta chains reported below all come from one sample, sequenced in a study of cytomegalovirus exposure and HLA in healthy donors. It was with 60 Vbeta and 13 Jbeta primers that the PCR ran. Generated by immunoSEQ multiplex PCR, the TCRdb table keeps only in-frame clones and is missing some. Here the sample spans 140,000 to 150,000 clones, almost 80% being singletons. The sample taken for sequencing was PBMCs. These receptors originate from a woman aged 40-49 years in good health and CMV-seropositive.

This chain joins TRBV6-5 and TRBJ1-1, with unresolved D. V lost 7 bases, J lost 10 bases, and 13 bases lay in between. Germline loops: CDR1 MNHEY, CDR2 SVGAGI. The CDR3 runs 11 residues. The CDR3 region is CASTSSRGAFF. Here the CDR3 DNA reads TGTGCCAGCACCTCCTCAAGAGGAGCTTTCTTT.

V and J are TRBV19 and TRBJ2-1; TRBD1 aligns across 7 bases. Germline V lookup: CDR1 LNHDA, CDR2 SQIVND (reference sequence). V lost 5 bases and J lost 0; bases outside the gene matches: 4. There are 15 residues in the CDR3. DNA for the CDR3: TGTGCCAGTAGTGTCGGGACAGTCTCCTACAATGAGCAGTTCTTC. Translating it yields CASSVGTVSYNEQFF.

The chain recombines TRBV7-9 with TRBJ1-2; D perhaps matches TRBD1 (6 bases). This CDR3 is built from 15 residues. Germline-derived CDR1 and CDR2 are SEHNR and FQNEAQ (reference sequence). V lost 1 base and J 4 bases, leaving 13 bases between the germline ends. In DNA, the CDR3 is TGTGCCAGCAGCTTAGGACCGGACAGAAGCTATGGCTACACCTTC. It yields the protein CASSLGPDRSYGYTF.

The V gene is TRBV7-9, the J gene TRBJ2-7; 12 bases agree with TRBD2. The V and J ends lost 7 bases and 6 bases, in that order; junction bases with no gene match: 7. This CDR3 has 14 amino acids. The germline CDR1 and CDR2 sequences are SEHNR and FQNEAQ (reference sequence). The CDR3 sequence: CASTASGGAGEQYF. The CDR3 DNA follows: TGTGCCAGCACCGCTAGCGGGGGGGCCGGCGAGCAGTACTTC.

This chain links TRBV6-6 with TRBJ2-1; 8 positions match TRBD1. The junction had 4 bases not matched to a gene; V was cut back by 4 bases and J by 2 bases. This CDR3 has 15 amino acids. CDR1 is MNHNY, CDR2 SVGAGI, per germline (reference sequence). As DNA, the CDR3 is TGTGCCAGCAGTTCCCGGACAGGGCCCTACAATGAGCAGTTCTTC. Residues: CASSSRTGPYNEQFF.

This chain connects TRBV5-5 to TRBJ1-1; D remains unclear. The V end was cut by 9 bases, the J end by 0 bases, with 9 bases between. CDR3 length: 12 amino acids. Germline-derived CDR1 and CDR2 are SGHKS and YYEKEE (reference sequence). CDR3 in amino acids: CAIGDLNTEAFF. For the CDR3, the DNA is TGTGCCATCGGAGATCTGAACACTGAAGCTTTCTTT.

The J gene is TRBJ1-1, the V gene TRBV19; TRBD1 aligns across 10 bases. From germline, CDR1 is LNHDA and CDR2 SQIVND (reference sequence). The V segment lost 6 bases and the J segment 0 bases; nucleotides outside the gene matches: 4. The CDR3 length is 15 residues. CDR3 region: CASRRDRGVNTEAFF. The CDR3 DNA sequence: TGTGCCAGTAGACGGGACAGGGGAGTGAACACTGAAGCTTTCTTT.

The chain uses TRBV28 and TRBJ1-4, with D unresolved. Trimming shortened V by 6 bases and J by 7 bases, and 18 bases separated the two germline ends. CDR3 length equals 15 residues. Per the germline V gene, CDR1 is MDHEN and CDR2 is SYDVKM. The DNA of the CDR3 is TGTGCCAGCAGCTCTGGCCGTTGGGGAGGTGAAAAACTGTTTTTT. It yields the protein CASSSGRWGGEKLFF.

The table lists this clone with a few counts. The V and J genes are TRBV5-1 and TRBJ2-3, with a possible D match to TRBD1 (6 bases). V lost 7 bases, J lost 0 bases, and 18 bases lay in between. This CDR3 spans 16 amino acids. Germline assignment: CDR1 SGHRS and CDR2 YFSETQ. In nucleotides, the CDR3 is TGCGCCAGCGCGAACAGGGTTTCCTCTAGCACAGATACGCAGTATTTT. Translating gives CASANRVSSSTDTQYF.

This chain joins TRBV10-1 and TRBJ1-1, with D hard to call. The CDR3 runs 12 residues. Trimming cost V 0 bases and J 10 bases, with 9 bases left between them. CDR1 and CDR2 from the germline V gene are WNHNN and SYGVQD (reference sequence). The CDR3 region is CASSESFGGAFF. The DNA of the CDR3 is TGCGCCAGCAGTGAGTCGTTTGGCGGAGCTTTCTTT.

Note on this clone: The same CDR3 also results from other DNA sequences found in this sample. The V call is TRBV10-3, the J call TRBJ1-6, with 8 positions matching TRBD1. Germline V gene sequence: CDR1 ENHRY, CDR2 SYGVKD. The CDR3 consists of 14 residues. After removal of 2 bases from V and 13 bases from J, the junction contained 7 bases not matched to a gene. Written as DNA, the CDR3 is TGTGCCATCAGTGAGCCTGACAGGGGCTCCCCCCTCCACTTT. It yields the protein CAISEPDRGSPLHF.